This record covers a single T cell receptor (beta chain). Its cognate antigen is unknown. Unrecorded immune exposure was likely among donors, who were nominally healthy when sampled. V dropped 10 bases and J dropped 5; count of bases not matched to a gene: 11. The CDR3 extends over 14 amino acids. Germline assignment: CDR1 ENHRY and CDR2 SYGVKD. These data come from a study of cytomegalovirus exposure and HLA in healthy donors. The overall study: Within the Caucasian-associated ancestry cluster were more than 75% of the 398 genotyped donors. Findings and limits, study-wide: Roughly even sequencing depth across donors was the assumption behind the presence/absence analyses. Sequencing likely generated an artifact that appeared as a cluster of highly shared sequence variants.

This PCR relied on a set of 60 Vbeta primers and 13 Jbeta primers. The repertoire was sequenced with immunoSEQ multiplex PCR; TCRdb's copy has only in-frame clones and lacks some. The sample carries 100,000 or so clones, approximately 86% recorded once. This TCR was sampled from a man younger than 30 in good health and CMV-seronegative. The sample consisted of PBMCs. The chain is built from TRBV10-3 and TRBJ1-3; 7 positions agree with TRBD1. CDR3 amino acids: CATQTGTERNTIYF. CDR3 sequence (DNA): TGTGCCACGCAAACCGGGACAGAGAGAAACACCATATATTTT.